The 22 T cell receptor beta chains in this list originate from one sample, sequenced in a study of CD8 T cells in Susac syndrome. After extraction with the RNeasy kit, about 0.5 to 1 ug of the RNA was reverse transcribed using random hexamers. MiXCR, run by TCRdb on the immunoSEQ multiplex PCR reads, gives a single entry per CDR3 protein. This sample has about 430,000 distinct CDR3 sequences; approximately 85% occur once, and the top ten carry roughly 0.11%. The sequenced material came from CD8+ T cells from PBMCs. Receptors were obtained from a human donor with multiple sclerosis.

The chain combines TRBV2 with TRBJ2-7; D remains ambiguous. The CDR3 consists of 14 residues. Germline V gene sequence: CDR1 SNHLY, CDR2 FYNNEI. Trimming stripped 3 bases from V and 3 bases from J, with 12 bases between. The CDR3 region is CASSEASENYEQYF. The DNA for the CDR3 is TGTGCCAGCAGTGAGGCTAGTGAGAACTACGAGCAGTACTTC. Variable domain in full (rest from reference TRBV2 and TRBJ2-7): EPEVTQTPSHQVTQMGQEVILRCVPISNHLYFYWYRQILGQKVEFLVSFYNNEISEKSEIFDDQFSVERPDGSNFTLKIRSTKLEDSAMYFCASSEASENYEQYFGPGTRLTVT.

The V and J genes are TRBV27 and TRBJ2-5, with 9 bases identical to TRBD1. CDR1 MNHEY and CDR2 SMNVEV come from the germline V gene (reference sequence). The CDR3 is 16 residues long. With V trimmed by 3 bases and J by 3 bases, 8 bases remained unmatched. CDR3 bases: TGTGCCAGCAGTTTGTCCGGACAGGGGTGGAAAGAGACCCAGTACTTC. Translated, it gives CASSLSGQGWKETQYF.

Here the CDR3 reads CASSPWADQETQYF. Here the CDR3 DNA reads TGTGCCAGCAGCCCGTGGGCGGACCAAGAGACCCAGTACTTC. The chain couples TRBV7-6 to TRBJ2-5; D remains unclear. This CDR3 is built from 14 residues. V was clipped by 5 bases and J by 0 bases, with 10 bases between them. Germline V CDR1 and CDR2: SGHVS, FNYEAQ.

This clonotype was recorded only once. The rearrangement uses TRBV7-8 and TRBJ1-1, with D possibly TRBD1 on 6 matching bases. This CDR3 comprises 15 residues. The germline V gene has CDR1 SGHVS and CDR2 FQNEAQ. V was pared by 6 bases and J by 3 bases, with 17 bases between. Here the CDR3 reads CASRETGLLDTEAFF. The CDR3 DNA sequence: TGTGCCAGCAGGGAAACAGGGCTCCTGGACACTGAAGCTTTCTTT.

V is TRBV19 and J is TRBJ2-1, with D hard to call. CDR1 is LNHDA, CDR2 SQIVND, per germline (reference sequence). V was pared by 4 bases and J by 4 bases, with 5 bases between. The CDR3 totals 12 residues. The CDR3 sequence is CASSRYYNEQFF. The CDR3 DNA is TGTGCCAGTAGTAGATATTACAATGAGCAGTTCTTC.

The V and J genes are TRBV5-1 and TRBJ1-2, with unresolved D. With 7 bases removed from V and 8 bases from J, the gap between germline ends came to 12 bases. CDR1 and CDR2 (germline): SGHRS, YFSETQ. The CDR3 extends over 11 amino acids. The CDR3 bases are TGCGCCAGCCGGGCCCGGCGGGGCTACACCTTC. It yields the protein CASRARRGYTF.

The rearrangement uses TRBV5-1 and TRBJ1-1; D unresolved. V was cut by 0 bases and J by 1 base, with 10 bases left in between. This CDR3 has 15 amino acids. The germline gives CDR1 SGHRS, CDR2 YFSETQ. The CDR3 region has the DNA TGCGCCAGCAGCTTGGTTGGTTCGGAGAACACTGAAGCTTTCTTT. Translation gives CASSLVGSENTEAFF.

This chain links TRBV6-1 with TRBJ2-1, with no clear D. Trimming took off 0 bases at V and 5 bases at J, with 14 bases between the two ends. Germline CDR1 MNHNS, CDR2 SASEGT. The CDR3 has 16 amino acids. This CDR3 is CASSEAQWTAHNEQFF. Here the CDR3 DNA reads TGTGCCAGCAGTGAAGCGCAATGGACCGCTCACAATGAGCAGTTCTTC.

The CDR3 sequence is CASSLSGPPTYEQYF. The CDR3, as DNA: TGCGCCAGCAGTCTCAGCGGACCTCCTACCTACGAGCAGTACTTC. V is TRBV5-1 and J is TRBJ2-7; TRBD2 might be the D (5 bases). V lost 5 bases and J lost 2, with 17 bases in between. This CDR3 region has 15 residues. Germline-derived CDR1 and CDR2 are SGHRS and YFSETQ.

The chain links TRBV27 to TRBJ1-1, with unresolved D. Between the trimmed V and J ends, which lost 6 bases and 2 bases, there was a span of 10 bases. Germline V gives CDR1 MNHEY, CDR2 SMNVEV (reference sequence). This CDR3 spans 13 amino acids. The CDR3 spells CASSYEYNTEAFF. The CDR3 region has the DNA TGTGCCAGCAGCTATGAGTACAACACTGAAGCTTTCTTT.

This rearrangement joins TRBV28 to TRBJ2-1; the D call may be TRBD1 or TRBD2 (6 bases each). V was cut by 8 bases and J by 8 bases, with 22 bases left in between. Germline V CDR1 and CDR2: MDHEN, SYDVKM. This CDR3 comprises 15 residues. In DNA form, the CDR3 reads TGTGCCAGCTCGGGGGCCCATCTAGCTCCTCATGAGCAGTTCTTC. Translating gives CASSGAHLAPHEQFF. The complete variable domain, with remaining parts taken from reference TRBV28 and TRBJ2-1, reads DVKVTQSSRYLVKRTGEKVFLECVQDMDHENMFWYRQDPGLGLRLIYFSYDVKMKEKGDIPEGYSVSREKKERFSLILESASTNQTSMYLCASSGAHLAPHEQFFGPGTRLTVL.

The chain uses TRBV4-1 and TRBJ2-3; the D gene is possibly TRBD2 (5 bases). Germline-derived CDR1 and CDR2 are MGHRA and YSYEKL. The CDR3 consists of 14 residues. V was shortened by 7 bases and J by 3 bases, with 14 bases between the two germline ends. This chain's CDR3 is CASTPDPGTDTQYF. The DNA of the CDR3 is TGCGCCAGCACGCCCGATCCGGGGACAGATACGCAGTATTTT.

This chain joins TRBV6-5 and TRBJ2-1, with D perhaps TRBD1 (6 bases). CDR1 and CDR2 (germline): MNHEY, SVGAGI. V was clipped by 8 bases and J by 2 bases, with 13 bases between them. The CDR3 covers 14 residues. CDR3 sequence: CASVKGGAYNEQFF. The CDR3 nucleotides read TGTGCCAGCGTAAAAGGGGGAGCCTACAATGAGCAGTTCTTC.

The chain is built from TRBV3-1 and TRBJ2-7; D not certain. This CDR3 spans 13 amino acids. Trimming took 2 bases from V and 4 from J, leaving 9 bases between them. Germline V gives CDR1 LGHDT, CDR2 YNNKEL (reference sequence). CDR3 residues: CASSQWRSYEQYF. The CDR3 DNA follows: TGTGCCAGCAGCCAATGGCGCTCATACGAGCAGTACTTC.

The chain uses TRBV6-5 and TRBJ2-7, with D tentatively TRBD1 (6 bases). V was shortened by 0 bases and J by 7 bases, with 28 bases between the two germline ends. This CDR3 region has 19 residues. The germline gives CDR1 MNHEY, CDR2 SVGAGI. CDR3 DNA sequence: TGTGCCAGCAGTTACTCGATGGCAGGGGACAACCCAGTACGAGGGGAGCAGTACTTC. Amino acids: CASSYSMAGDNPVRGEQYF.

Here the CDR3 reads CSVIMDSSYEQYF. The DNA of the CDR3 is TGCAGCGTTATTATGGACAGTTCCTACGAGCAGTACTTC. The V gene is TRBV29-1, the J gene TRBJ2-7; weak D call: TRBD1 (6 bases). CDR1 is SQVTM and CDR2 is ANQGSEA in the germline V gene. The CDR3 length is 13 residues. Trimming took off 5 bases at V and 1 base at J, with 12 bases between the two ends.

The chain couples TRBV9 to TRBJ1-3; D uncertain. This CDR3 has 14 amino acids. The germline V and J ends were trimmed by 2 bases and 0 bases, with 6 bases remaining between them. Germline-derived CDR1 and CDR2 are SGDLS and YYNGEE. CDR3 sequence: CASSVGISGNTIYF. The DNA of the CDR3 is TGTGCCAGCAGCGTTGGGATCTCTGGAAACACCATATATTTT.

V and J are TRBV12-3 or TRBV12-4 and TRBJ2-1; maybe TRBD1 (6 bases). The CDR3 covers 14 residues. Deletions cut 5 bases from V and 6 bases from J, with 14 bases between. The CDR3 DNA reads TGTGCCAGCAGTCAAGACTGGACAGTCAATGAGCAGTTCTTC. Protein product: CASSQDWTVNEQFF.

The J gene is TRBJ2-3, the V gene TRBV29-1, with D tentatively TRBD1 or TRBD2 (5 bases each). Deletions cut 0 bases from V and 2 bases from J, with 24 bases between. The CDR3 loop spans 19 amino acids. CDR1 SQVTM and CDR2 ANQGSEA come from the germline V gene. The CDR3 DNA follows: TGCAGCGTTGAAGATCCCGAGGGGCTCGGGATCTATAACACAGATACGCAGTATTTT. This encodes CSVEDPEGLGIYNTDTQYF.

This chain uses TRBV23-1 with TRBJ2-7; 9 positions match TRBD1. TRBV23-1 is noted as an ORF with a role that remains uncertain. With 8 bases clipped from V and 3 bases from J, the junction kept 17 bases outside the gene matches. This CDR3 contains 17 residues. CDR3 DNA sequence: TGCGCCAGCGCAAGGGACAGGGCGTCGCCAACGGACTACGAGCAGTACTTC. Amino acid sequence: CASARDRASPTDYEQYF.

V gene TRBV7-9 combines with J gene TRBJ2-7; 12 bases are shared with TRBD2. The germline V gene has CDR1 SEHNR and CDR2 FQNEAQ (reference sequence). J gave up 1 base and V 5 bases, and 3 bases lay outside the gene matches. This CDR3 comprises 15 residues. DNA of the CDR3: TGTGCCAGCAGCCGGACTAGCGGGGCTTCCTACGAGCAGTACTTC. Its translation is CASSRTSGASYEQYF.

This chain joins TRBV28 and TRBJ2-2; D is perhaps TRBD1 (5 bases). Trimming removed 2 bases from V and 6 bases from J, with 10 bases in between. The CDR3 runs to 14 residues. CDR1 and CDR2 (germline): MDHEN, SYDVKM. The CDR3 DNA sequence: TGTGCCAGCAGTTTACGCAGGGCAGCCGGGGAGCTGTTTTTT. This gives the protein CASSLRRAAGELFF.